This T cell receptor beta chain originates from a study of molecular identifiers for immune sequencing clone quantification. Study-wide context: Naive CD8 RNA (around 20,000 or 100,000 cells) was divided into five aliquots, with four sequenced. General study results and limits: Jurkat TCR RNA that was spiked in from one cell was reportedly detectable among 750,000 to 1,000,000 naive cells.

Preparation of the bulk TCR libraries relied on previously described methods and listed TCR primers. One entry per CDR3 protein, called by TCRdb with MiXCR from the PCR reads. This sample carries 85,000 to 130,000 distinct CDR3 sequences, roughly a third of them seen once, and the ten largest clones take around 3.9%. Remarks on this clonotype: What it binds is not known. This may be a read error, as it is one base from a much larger clone.

Sorted naive CD8 T cells were those defined as CD8+CD4-CCR7+CD45RA+. Germline assignment: CDR1 SGHTA and CDR2 FQGNSA. The CDR3 runs 15 residues. This TCR derives from a human donor in good health. Some libraries in this study had Jurkat cell RNA spiked in. Sequenced: naive CD8+ T cells from blood, with Jurkat cell RNA spiked in. This sample's subset: FACS-sorted CD8+CD4-CCR7+CD45RA+ naive T cells. This sequence joins TRBV7-2 and TRBJ2-1; 14 nucleotides agree with TRBD2. The CDR3 loop is CASRLGLAGGNEQFF. The CDR3 region has the DNA TGTGCCAGCAGGTTAGGACTAGCGGGAGGCAATGAGCAGTTCTTC.